This T cell receptor (beta chain) was recovered during a study of T cell repertoires in cytomegalovirus infection. Study-wide background: Through public TCR beta signatures, both CMV infection and matching HLA type were indicated.

TCRdb fed the reads into MiXCR, producing one record per CDR3 protein. Of 650,000 to 850,000 distinct CDR3 sequences in the sample, approximately 32% are singletons; the top ten hold around 13%. Study-wide results and caveats: HLA-C-restricted CMV-specific TCR beta clonotypes prevailed in the ex vivo response.

As regards this clonotype: The antigen remains unidentified.

The trim removed 6 bases at V and 5 bases at J, leaving 7 bases unmatched. The CDR3 has 13 residues. The chain couples TRBV12-3 or TRBV12-4 to TRBJ2-7; 7 nucleotides agree with TRBD2. This material consisted of cultured CD8+ T cells from PBMCs, taken from culture after CMV antigen stimulation. The clonotype comes from a human donor in good health (CMV status not recorded). Some clones in this sample may be carry-over from other donors' samples. CDR3 protein: CASSPGGLDEQYF. As DNA, the CDR3 is TGTGCCAGCAGCCCGGGGGGACTGGACGAGCAGTACTTC.